This T cell receptor beta chain emerged from a study of T cells expressing NK-cell markers. Study details: The sequencing cohort of eight donors included seven HCMV-seropositive individuals and one seronegative individual. The study, taken as a whole, reports: Dominant NKG2C+ clonotypes in a handful of donors made up roughly 1.0-7.0% of CD8+ T cells. There were a handful of donors in whom these clonotypes also led the CD3+CD56-NKG2C+ fraction. No clear determination of HCMV specificity was made for expanded NKG2C+ T cell clones.

Concerning this clonotype itself: Its antigen is unknown.

TCRdb re-called the 5' RACE reads; one entry per CDR3 protein, DNA not given. This sample's table reports some 390,000 distinct CDR3 sequences. This clonotype originated in a woman aged 45-59 years in good health. The sample was blood T cells: a sorted CD56 or NKG2C T cell subset, CD4+ or CD8+ T cells, or bulk PBMC T cells (not recorded which).

CDR3 region: CASRTTNGGRGTAFF. V is TRBV12-3 or TRBV12-4 and J is TRBJ1-1; checking the TCRdb D call of TRBD1 is not possible without DNA. The CDR3 runs 15 residues.